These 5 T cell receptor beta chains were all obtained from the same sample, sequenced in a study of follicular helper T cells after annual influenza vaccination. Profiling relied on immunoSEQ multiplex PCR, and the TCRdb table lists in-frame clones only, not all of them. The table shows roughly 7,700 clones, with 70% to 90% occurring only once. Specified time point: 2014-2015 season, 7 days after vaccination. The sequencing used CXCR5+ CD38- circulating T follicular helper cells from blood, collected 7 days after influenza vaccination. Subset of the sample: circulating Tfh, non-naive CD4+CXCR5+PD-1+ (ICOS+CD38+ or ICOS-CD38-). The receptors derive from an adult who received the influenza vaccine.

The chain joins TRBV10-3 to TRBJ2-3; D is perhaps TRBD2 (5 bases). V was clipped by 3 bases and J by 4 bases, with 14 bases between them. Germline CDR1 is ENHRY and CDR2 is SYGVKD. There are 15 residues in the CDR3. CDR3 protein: CAISDSTILADTQYF. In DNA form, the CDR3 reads TGTGCCATCAGTGATTCGACTATACTAGCAGATACGCAGTATTTT.

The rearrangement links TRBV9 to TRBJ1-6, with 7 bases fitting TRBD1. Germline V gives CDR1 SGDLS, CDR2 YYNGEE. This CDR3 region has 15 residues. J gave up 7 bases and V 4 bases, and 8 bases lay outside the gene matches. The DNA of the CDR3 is TGTGCCAGCAGCACGGCGGACAGGCGGAATTCACCCCTCCACTTT. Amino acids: CASSTADRRNSPLHF.

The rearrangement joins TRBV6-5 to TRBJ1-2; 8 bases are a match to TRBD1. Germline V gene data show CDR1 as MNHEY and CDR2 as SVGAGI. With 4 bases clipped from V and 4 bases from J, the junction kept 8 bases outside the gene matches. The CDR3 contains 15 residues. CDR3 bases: TGTGCCAGCAGTTCCCAGGGGGCAAACGGCTATGGCTACACCTTC. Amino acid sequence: CASSSQGANGYGYTF.

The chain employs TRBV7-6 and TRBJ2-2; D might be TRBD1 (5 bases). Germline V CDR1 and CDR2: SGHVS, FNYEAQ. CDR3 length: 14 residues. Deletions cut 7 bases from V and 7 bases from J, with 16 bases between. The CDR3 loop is CASKGTATGGELFF. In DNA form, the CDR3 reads TGTGCCAGCAAAGGAACAGCTACAGGCGGGGAGCTGTTTTTT.

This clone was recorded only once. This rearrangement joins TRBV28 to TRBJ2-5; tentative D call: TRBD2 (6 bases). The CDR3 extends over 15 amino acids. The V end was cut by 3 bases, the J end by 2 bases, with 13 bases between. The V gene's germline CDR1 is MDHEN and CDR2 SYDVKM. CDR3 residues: CASSLVRRGQETQYF. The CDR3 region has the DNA TGTGCCAGCAGTTTGGTTAGGAGGGGTCAAGAGACCCAGTACTTC.